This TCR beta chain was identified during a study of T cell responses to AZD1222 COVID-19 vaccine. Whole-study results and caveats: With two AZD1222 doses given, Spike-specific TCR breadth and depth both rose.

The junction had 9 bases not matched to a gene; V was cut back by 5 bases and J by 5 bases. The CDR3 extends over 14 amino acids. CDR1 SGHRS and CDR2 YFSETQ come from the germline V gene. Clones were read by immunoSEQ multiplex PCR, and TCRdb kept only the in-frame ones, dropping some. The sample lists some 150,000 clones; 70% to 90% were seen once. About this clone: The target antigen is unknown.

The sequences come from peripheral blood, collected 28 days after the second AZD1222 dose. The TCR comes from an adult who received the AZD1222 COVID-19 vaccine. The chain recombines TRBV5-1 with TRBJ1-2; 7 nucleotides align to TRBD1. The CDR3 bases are TGCGCCAGCAGGTATGGGACAGCAGATTATGGCTACACCTTC. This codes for CASRYGTADYGYTF. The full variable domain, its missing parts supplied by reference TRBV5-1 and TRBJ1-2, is KAGVTQTPRYLIKTRGQQVTLSCSPISGHRSVSWYQQTPGQGLQFLFEYFSETQRNKGNFPGRFSGRQFSNSRSEMNVSTLELGDSALYLCASRYGTADYGYTFGSGTRLTVV.